A single sample gave rise to the 13 T cell receptor beta chains below, sequenced in a study of cytomegalovirus exposure and HLA in healthy donors. PCR employed 60 Vbeta and 13 Jbeta primers. Measured with immunoSEQ multiplex PCR; TCRdb has only the in-frame clones, and not every one. The data show over 150,000 clones, around 80% seen once. Sequenced material: PBMCs. The receptors come from a man aged 18 to 30 in good health and CMV-seronegative.

The rearrangement uses TRBV6-5 and TRBJ2-5; the match to TRBD1 covers 9 bases. Germline CDR1 MNHEY, CDR2 SVGAGI. The CDR3 runs to 14 residues. The ends lost 5 bases at V and 4 bases at J; junction bases unmatched: 5. CDR3 in amino acids: CASSPGQGGETQYF. CDR3 nucleotide sequence: TGTGCCAGCAGTCCGGGACAGGGAGGAGAGACCCAGTACTTC.

The chain has TRBV19 and TRBJ2-7; 7 bases fit TRBD2. After removal of 5 bases from V and 2 bases from J, the junction contained 6 bases not matched to a gene. CDR3 length: 14 amino acids. The germline gives CDR1 LNHDA, CDR2 SQIVND (reference sequence). The CDR3 DNA reads TGTGCCAGTAGTGGCGGGGGTATCACCTACGAGCAGTACTTC. The encoded protein is CASSGGGITYEQYF.

This clone was observed a few times. The CDR3 sequence is CASSDPPDSSYEQYF. DNA of the CDR3: TGTGCCAGCAGTGACCCCCCAGACTCCTCCTACGAGCAGTACTTC. The chain recombines TRBV6-4 with TRBJ2-7; D is uncertain. The V and J ends lost 2 bases and 0 bases respectively, with 11 bases between them. The CDR3 is 15 residues long. Germline values: CDR1 MRHNA, CDR2 SNTAGT.

This clone was seen once. This sequence joins TRBV6-5 and TRBJ1-2, with a tentative D call TRBD1 (5 bases). Trimming left V 9 bases short and J 8 bases short, with 16 bases between. The CDR3 extends over 12 amino acids. Germline V gene lookup returns CDR1 MNHEY and CDR2 SVGAGI. The CDR3 protein is CASRIREGGYTF. DNA for the CDR3: TGTGCCAGTCGGATCAGGGAAGGGGGCTACACCTTC.

Note on this clone: At one boundary the junction diverges from the germline segment, which might be a read error. The chain links TRBV7-2 to TRBJ2-7, with D perhaps TRBD2 (6 bases). Germline V lookup: CDR1 SGHTA, CDR2 FQGNSA. This CDR3 is 12 amino acids long. CDR3 in amino acids: CASSPSGLDLAF. CDR3 nucleotide sequence: TGTGCCAGCAGCCCCTCGGGACTCGACTTGGCGTTT.

This clone was picked up a small number of times. The chain combines TRBV19 with TRBJ2-1; 8 bases fit TRBD2. Germline CDR1 reads LNHDA; CDR2 reads SQIVND (reference sequence). V gave up 3 bases and J gave up 10 bases; unmatched junction bases: 11. This CDR3 region has 15 residues. The CDR3 loop is CASSIRGAGEGEQFF. The CDR3 DNA is TGTGCCAGTAGTATCCGAGGAGCGGGAGAAGGCGAGCAGTTCTTC.

The gene calls are TRBV15 and TRBJ1-5; D call uncertain. Germline loops: CDR1 LNHNV, CDR2 YYDKDF (reference sequence). V lost 9 bases, J lost 5 bases, and 11 bases lay in between. The CDR3 loop spans 12 amino acids. CDR3 amino acids: CATKVGDQPQHF. The CDR3 region has the DNA TGTGCCACAAAAGTCGGGGATCAGCCCCAGCATTTT.

The J gene is TRBJ2-2, the V gene TRBV30; weak D call: TRBD2 (5 bases). The germline V and J ends were trimmed by 0 bases and 6 bases, with 8 bases remaining between them. The CDR3 has 13 amino acids. From germline, CDR1 is GTSNPN and CDR2 SVGIG (reference sequence). The CDR3 bases are TGTGCCTGGAGTGTGTCCGGGGCCGGGGAGCTGTTTTTT. It translates to CAWSVSGAGELFF.

V is TRBV6-6 and J is TRBJ2-7, with 14 bases aligning to TRBD2. The CDR3 has 15 amino acids. Germline values: CDR1 MNHNY, CDR2 SVGAGI (reference sequence). V shed 5 bases, J shed 2 bases, and the junction held 2 bases outside the gene matches. CDR3 sequence (DNA): TGTGCCAGCAGTGGGACTAGCGGGAGCGCCTACGAGCAGTACTTC. This translates into CASSGTSGSAYEQYF.

This clone has a single count. The V gene is TRBV28, the J gene TRBJ1-5; 7 bases map to TRBD1. From germline, CDR1 is MDHEN and CDR2 SYDVKM. V lost 6 bases, J lost 9 bases, and 8 bases stayed unmatched. The CDR3 length is 13 residues. CDR3 DNA sequence: TGTGCCAGCAGGTCCAGGGGGAATAGGCCCCAGCATTTT. It codes for CASRSRGNRPQHF.

The genes are TRBV7-2 and TRBJ2-7; D is possibly TRBD2 (5 bases). The V and J ends lost 5 bases and 0 bases respectively, with 11 bases between them. Germline CDR1 is SGHTA and CDR2 is FQGNSA. CDR3 length: 14 amino acids. The CDR3, as DNA: TGTGCCAGCAGCCGGACGGGGAGCTCCTACGAGCAGTACTTC. Encoded protein: CASSRTGSSYEQYF.

As to this clone: The junction departs from germline at one end; a sequencing error may be responsible. This sequence joins TRBV28 and TRBJ1-5, with 7 nucleotides matching TRBD1. There are 16 residues in the CDR3. Germline V gene lookup returns CDR1 MDHEN and CDR2 SYDVKM. The CDR3 loop reads CAGSPDRSYSNQPQHF. The CDR3 DNA follows: TGTGCCGGCAGTCCGGACAGGAGCTATAGCAATCAGCCCCAGCATTTT. Looking up the rest from reference TRBV28 and TRBJ1-5 gives the full variable domain: DVKVTQSSRYLVKRTGEKVFLECVQDMDHENMFWYRQDPGLGLRLIYFSYDVKMKEKGDIPEGYSVSREKKERFSLILESASTNQTSMYLCAGSPDRSYSNQPQHFGDGTRLSIL.

The CDR3, as DNA: TGTGCCAGCAGTTGGGGAGGGGAGGGGGAGACCCAGTACTTC. It encodes CASSWGGEGETQYF. The chain has TRBV28 and TRBJ2-5, with TRBD2 matching 7 bases. Losses at the gene ends were 4 bases for V and 5 bases for J; bases not matched to a gene: 7. The CDR3 spans 14 residues. Germline V gives CDR1 MDHEN, CDR2 SYDVKM.